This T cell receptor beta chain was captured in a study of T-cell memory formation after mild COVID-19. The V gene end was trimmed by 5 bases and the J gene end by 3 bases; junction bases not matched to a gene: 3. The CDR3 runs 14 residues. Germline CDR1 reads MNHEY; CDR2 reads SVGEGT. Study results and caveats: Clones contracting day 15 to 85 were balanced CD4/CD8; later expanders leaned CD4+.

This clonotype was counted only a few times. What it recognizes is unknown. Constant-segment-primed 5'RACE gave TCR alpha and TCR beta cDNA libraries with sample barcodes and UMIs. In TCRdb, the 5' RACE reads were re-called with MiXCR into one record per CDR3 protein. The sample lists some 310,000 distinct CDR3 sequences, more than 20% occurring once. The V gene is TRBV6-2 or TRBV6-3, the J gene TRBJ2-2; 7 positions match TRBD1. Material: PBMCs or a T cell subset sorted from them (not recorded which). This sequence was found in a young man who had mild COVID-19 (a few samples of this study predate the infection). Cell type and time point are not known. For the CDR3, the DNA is TGTGCCAGCAGTATTGGACAGGACACCGGGGAGCTGTTTTTT. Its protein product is CASSIGQDTGELFF.